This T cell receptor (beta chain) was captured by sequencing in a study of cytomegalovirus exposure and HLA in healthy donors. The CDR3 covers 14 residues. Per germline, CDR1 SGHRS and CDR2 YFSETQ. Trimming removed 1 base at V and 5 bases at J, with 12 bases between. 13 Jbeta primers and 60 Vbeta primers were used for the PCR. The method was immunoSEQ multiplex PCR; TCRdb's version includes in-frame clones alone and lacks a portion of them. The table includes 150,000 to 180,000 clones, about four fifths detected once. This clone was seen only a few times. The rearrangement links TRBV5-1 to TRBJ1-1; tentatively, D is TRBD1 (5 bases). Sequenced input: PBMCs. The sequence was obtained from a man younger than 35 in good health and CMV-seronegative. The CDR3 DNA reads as TGCGCCAGCAGCTTGACCGCGGGGGGAACTGAAGCTTTCTTT. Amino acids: CASSLTAGGTEAFF. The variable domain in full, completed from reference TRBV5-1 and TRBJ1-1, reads KAGVTQTPRYLIKTRGQQVTLSCSPISGHRSVSWYQQTPGQGLQFLFEYFSETQRNKGNFPGRFSGRQFSNSRSEMNVSTLELGDSALYLCASSLTAGGTEAFFGQGTRLTVV.